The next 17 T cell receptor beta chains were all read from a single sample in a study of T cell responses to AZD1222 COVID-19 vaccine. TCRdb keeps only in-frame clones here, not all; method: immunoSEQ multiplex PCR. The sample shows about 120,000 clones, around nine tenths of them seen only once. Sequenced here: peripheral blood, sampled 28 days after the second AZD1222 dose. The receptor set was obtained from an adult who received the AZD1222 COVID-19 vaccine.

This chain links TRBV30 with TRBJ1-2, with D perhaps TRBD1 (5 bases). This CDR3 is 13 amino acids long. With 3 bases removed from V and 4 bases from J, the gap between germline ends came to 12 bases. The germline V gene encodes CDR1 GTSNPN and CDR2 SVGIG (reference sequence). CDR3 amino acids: CAWRPPGGYGYTF. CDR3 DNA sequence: TGTGCCTGGAGGCCCCCGGGGGGCTATGGCTACACCTTC.

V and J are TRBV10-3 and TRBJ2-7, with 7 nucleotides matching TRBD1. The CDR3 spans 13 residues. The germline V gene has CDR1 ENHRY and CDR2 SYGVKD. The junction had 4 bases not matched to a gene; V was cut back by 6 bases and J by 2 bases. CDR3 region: CAISSGQTYEQYF. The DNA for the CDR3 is TGTGCCATCAGCTCGGGACAGACCTACGAGCAGTACTTC.

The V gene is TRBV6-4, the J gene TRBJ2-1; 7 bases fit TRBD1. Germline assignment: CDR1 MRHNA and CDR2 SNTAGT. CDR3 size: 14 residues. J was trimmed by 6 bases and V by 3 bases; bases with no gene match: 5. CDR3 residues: CASSEQGLANEQFF. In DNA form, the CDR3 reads TGTGCCAGCAGTGAACAGGGGTTGGCCAATGAGCAGTTCTTC.

CDR3 sequence (DNA): TGCGCCAGCAGCTTTGGTCAGGGCCCCTACAATGAGCAGTTCTTC. Its translation is CASSFGQGPYNEQFF. This chain connects TRBV5-1 to TRBJ2-1; D might be TRBD1 (5 bases). Trimming took off 2 bases at V and 2 bases at J, with 11 bases between the two ends. Germline lookup yields CDR1 SGHRS and CDR2 YFSETQ. This CDR3 spans 15 amino acids.

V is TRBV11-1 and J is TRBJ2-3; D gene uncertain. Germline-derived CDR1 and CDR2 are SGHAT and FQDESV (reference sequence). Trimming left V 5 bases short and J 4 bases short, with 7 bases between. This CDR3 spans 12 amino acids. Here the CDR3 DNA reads TGTGCCAGCAGCCTACTCCCAGATACGCAGTATTTT. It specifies CASSLLPDTQYF.

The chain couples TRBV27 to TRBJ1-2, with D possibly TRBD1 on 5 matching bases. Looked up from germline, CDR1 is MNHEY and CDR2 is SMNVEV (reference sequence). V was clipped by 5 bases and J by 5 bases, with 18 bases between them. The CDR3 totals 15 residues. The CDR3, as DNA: TGTGCCAGCAGTCCCCAGGGCCGAGCTGGGTATGGCTACACCTTC. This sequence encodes CASSPQGRAGYGYTF.

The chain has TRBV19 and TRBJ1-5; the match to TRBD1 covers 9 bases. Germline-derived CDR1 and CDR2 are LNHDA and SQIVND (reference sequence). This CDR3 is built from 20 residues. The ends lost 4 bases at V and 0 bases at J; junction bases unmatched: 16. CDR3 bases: TGTGCCAGTAGTACCCCGCCCCGGACAGGGGCGGGTTATAGCAATCAGCCCCAGCATTTT. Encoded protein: CASSTPPRTGAGYSNQPQHF.

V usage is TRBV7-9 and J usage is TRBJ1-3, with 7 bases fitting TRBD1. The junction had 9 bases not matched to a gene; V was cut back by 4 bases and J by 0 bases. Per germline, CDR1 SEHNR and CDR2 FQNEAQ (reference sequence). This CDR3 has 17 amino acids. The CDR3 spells CASSSPGTDLSGNTIYF. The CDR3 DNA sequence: TGTGCCAGCAGCTCACCCGGGACAGACCTCTCTGGAAACACCATATATTTT. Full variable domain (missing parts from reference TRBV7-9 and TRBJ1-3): DTGVSQNPRHKITKRGQNVTFRCDPISEHNRLYWYRQTLGQGPEFLTYFQNEAQLEKSRLLSDRFSAERPKGSFSTLEIQRTEQGDSAMYLCASSSPGTDLSGNTIYFGEGSWLTVV.

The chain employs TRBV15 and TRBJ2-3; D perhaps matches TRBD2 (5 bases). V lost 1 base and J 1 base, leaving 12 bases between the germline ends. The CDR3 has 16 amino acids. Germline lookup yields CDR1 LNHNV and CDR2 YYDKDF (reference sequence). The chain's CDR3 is CATSRALGLGTDTQYF. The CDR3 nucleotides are TGTGCCACCAGCAGAGCACTAGGACTCGGCACAGATACGCAGTATTTT.

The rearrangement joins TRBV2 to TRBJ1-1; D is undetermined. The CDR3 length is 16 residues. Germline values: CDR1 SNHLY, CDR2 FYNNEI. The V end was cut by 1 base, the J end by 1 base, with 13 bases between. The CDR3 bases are TGTGCCAGCAGTGAAGTAGTTACACGGGCGAACACTGAAGCTTTCTTT. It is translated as CASSEVVTRANTEAFF.

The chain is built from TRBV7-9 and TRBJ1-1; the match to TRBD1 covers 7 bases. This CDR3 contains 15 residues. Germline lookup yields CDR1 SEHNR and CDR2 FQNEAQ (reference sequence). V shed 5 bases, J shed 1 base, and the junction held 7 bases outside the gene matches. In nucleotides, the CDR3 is TGTGCCAGCAGCGAACATGGACAGGAGAACACTGAAGCTTTCTTT. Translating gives CASSEHGQENTEAFF. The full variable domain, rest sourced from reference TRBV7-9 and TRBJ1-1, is DTGVSQNPRHKITKRGQNVTFRCDPISEHNRLYWYRQTLGQGPEFLTYFQNEAQLEKSRLLSDRFSAERPKGSFSTLEIQRTEQGDSAMYLCASSEHGQENTEAFFGQGTRLTVV.

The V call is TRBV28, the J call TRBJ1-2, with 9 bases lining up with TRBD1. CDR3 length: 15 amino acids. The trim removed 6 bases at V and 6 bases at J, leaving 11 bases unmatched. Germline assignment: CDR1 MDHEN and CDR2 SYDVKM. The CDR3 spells CASSSFGTGGDGYTF. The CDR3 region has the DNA TGTGCCAGCAGCTCGTTCGGTACAGGGGGCGATGGCTACACCTTC.

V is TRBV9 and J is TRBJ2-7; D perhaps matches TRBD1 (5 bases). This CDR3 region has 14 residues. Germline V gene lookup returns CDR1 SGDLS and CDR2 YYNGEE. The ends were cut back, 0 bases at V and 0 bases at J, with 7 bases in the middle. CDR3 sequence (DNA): TGTGCCAGCAGCGTAGGACAGCTCTCCTACGAGCAGTACTTC. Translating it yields CASSVGQLSYEQYF.

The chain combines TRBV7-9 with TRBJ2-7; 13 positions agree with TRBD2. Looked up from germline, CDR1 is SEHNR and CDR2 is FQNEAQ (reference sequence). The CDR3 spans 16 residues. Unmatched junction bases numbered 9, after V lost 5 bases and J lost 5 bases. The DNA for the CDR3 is TGTGCCAGCAGCCCGCGACTAGCGGGAGGTCTGGACGAGCAGTACTTC. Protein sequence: CASSPRLAGGLDEQYF.

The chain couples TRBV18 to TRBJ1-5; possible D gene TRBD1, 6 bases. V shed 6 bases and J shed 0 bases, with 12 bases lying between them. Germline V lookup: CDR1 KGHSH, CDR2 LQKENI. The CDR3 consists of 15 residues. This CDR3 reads CASSRTDYSNQPQHF. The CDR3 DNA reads TGTGCCAGCTCGCGGACAGACTATAGCAATCAGCCCCAGCATTTT.

The CDR3 spells CASSPHPAPQGTTNTEAFF. CDR3 in DNA: TGTGCCAGCAGCCCTCACCCTGCCCCTCAGGGGACGACGAACACTGAAGCTTTCTTT. The chain couples TRBV9 to TRBJ1-1, with D possibly matching TRBD1 (6 bases). Trimming shortened V by 4 bases and J by 1 base, and 26 bases separated the two germline ends. The CDR3 spans 19 residues. Germline loops: CDR1 SGDLS, CDR2 YYNGEE.

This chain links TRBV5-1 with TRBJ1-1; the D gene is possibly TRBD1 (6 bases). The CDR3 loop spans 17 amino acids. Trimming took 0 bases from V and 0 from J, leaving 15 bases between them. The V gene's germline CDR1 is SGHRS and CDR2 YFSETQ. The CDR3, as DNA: TGCGCCAGCAGCTTGGATCGGCGGGGGGCGGTGAACACTGAAGCTTTCTTT. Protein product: CASSLDRRGAVNTEAFF.